This TCR beta chain was retrieved from a study of control samples from healthy donors and cancer patients. Germline trimming cut 0 bases from V and 4 bases from J; bases unmatched to any gene: 5. Germline CDR1 and CDR2: LGHDT and YNNKEL (reference sequence). This CDR3 is built from 15 residues. TCRdb keeps only in-frame clones here, not all; method: immunoSEQ multiplex PCR. The sample includes more than 120,000 clones, more than 90% of them seen just once. This rearrangement joins TRBV3-1 (or the pseudogene TRBV3-2) to TRBJ2-7; TRBD2 aligns across 8 bases. The receptor was isolated from a man aged 25 to 45 in good health. Source material: blood. CDR3 amino acids: CASSQDGGATYEQYF. Written as DNA, the CDR3 is TGTGCCAGCAGCCAAGACGGGGGGGCTACGTACGAGCAGTACTTC.